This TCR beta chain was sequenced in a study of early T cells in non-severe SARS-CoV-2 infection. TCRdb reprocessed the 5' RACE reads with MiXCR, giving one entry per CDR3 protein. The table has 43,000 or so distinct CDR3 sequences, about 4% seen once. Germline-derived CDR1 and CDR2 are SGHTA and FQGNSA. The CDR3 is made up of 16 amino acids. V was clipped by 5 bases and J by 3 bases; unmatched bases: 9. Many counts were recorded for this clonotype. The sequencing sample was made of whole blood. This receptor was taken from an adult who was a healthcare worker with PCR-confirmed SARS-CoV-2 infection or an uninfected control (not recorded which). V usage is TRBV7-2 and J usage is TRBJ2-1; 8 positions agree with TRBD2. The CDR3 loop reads CASSPMGSGIYNEQFF. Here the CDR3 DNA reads TGTGCCAGCAGCCCCATGGGTAGCGGGATCTACAATGAGCAGTTCTTC.